This is a list of T cell receptor beta chains from one sample in a study of CD8+ T cells in alopecia areata. Sequencing used immunoSEQ multiplex PCR; TCRdb keeps in-frame clones, though not all of them. In the table there are roughly 140,000 clones, around four fifths of which are singletons. Material: CD8+ T cells sorted from blood, obtained at week 4, from a patient treated with tofacitinib. The receptors shown here come from a human donor with alopecia areata. CDR3s include the opening cysteine and the closing phenylalanine or tryptophan. A D gene is named only where the DNA matches it firmly. Expanded clones get a size class; other rows say once, few or many, or leave the size out.

d_call	v_call	clone_size	j_call	cdr3_aa	cdr3_nt
TRBD1	TRBV7-6	-	TRBJ2-5	CASRGGAETQYF	TGTGCCAGCAGAGGGGGCGCGGAGACCCAGTACTTC
-	TRBV5-8	-	TRBJ2-7	CASTVGFRTVEQYF	TGTGCCAGCACCGTCGGGTTTAGGACCGTTGAGCAGTACTTC
TRBD2	TRBV5-1	-	TRBJ2-1	CASSSGTSGVDEQFF	TGCGCCAGCAGCAGCGGGACTAGCGGGGTGGATGAGCAGTTCTTC
TRBD2	TRBV29-1	-	TRBJ2-3	CSVVAGFIDTQYF	TGCAGCGTTGTAGCGGGATTTATAGATACGCAGTATTTT
-	TRBV27	once	TRBJ1-2	CASSLKFSVVEEGYTF	TGTGCCAGCAGTTTAAAATTCTCGGTGGTAGAGGAGGGCTACACCTTC
-	TRBV6-6	few	TRBJ1-1	CASRLGQGWTEAFF	TGTGCCAGCAGACTAGGGCAGGGTTGGACTGAAGCTTTCTTT
TRBD1	TRBV10-3	-	TRBJ2-4	CATADRAENIQYF	TGTGCCACTGCCGACAGGGCAGAAAACATTCAGTACTTC
-	TRBV9	-	TRBJ1-1	CASSVEGLNTEAFF	TGTGCCAGCAGCGTAGAAGGGTTGAACACTGAAGCTTTCTTT
TRBD2	TRBV10-3	-	TRBJ2-7	CAISGSGTSGSFAHYEQYF	TGTGCCATCAGTGGCTCCGGGACTAGCGGGTCCTTTGCCCACTACGAGCAGTACTTC
TRBD1	TRBV29-1	-	TRBJ2-7	CSVAGQGSSYEQYF	TGCAGCGTTGCCGGACAGGGTTCTTCCTACGAGCAGTACTTC
-	TRBV5-4	-	TRBJ2-1	CASSFRGGENEQFF	TGTGCCAGCAGCTTCCGGGGCGGAGAGAATGAGCAGTTCTTC
-	TRBV4-1	-	TRBJ2-1	CASSLTPSQGAHEQFF	TGCGCCAGCAGCCTGACTCCTTCCCAAGGGGCACATGAGCAGTTCTTC
TRBD2	TRBV7-8	-	TRBJ2-1	CASSLQRGGRNEQFF	TGTGCCAGCAGCTTACAGCGGGGGGGTAGGAATGAGCAGTTCTTC
-	TRBV27	-	TRBJ2-5	CASSLFGREAGETQYF	TGTGCCAGCAGTTTATTTGGCAGGGAAGCTGGAGAGACCCAGTACTTC
-	TRBV10-2	-	TRBJ1-1	CASRVGNTEAFF	TGCGCCAGCAGAGTCGGGAACACTGAAGCTTTCTTT
-	TRBV4-3	-	TRBJ2-3	CASSQGDQRRTDTQYF	TGCGCCAGCAGCCAAGGGGACCAGCGCCGCACAGATACGCAGTATTTT
-	TRBV12-5	few	TRBJ2-3	CASSRPLEDTQYF	TGTGCTAGCAGTAGGCCTCTCGAAGATACGCAGTATTTT
-	TRBV4-2	-	TRBJ1-6	CASSQYGTPNNSPLHF	TGTGCCAGCAGTCAATACGGGACGCCCAATAATTCACCCCTCCACTTT
TRBD1	TRBV28	-	TRBJ2-3	CASSDRVEDTQYF	TGTGCCAGTTCAGACAGGGTCGAAGATACGCAGTATTTT
-	TRBV6-6	-	TRBJ2-5	CASRPLLQETQYF	TGTGCCAGCAGACCACTACTCCAAGAGACCCAGTACTTC
-	TRBV7-9	-	TRBJ2-4	CASSLVDQNIQYF	TGTGCCAGCAGCTTAGTTGACCAAAACATTCAGTACTTC
-	TRBV7-9	-	TRBJ2-1	CASSPDFNEQFF	TGTGCCAGCAGCCCAGACTTCAATGAGCAGTTCTTC
-	TRBV7-6	-	TRBJ2-3	CASSTPSTDTQYF	TGTGCCAGCAGCACCCCTAGCACAGATACGCAGTATTTT
TRBD1	TRBV27	-	TRBJ1-5	CASSFLGQGTNQPQHF	TGTGCCAGCAGTTTTTTGGGACAGGGCACCAATCAGCCCCAGCATTTT
TRBD1	TRBV6-4	-	TRBJ1-1	CASRPDGTGPYEAFF	TGTGCCAGCAGACCAGATGGGACAGGGCCCTATGAAGCTTTCTTT
TRBD1	TRBV5-5	-	TRBJ2-1	CASSPDRVEQFF	TGTGCCAGCAGCCCTGACAGGGTTGAGCAGTTCTTC
-	TRBV4-2	-	TRBJ2-1	CASSTREDEQFF	TGTGCCAGCTCGACACGTGAGGATGAGCAGTTCTTC
TRBD1	TRBV7-9	-	TRBJ1-5	CASSSGQGAQPQHF	TGTGCCAGCAGCTCGGGACAGGGAGCTCAGCCCCAGCATTTT
-	TRBV5-4	-	TRBJ2-3	CASSFGQATDTQYF	TGTGCCAGCAGCTTCGGGCAGGCCACAGATACGCAGTATTTT
TRBD1	TRBV7-9	-	TRBJ2-5	CASSSGDRVETQYF	TGTGCCAGCAGCTCGGGGGACAGGGTCGAGACCCAGTACTTC
-	TRBV5-1	-	TRBJ2-7	CASSAKIQTPYEQYF	TGCGCCAGCAGCGCGAAGATCCAGACCCCCTACGAGCAGTACTTC
TRBD2	TRBV13	-	TRBJ2-1	CASSSSGAGGAYNEQFF	TGTGCCAGCAGTTCCTCCGGGGCCGGGGGGGCCTACAATGAGCAGTTCTTC
TRBD2	TRBV4-1	-	TRBJ2-2	CASSHERGQTGELFF	TGCGCCAGCAGCCATGAGCGGGGGCAGACCGGGGAGCTGTTTTTT
-	TRBV29-1	-	TRBJ2-1	CSVPTDEDYNEQFF	TGCAGCGTTCCGACCGACGAGGATTACAATGAGCAGTTCTTC
-	TRBV5-6	-	TRBJ2-7	CASSRSSYGQYF	TGTGCCAGCAGCCGGAGCTCCTACGGGCAGTACTTC
TRBD2	TRBV29-1	-	TRBJ2-1	CSVPLRAGAPGEQFF	TGCAGCGTTCCCCTTAGAGCGGGGGCCCCGGGTGAGCAGTTCTTC
TRBD2	TRBV5-1	-	TRBJ2-2	CASSLELAGNTGELFF	TGCGCCAGCAGCTTGGAGCTAGCGGGGAACACCGGGGAGCTGTTTTTT
TRBD1	TRBV5-1	once	TRBJ2-7	CASSLGQGGYEQYF	TGCGCCAGCAGCTTAGGACAGGGGGGCTACGAGCAGTACTTC
TRBD1	TRBV27	-	TRBJ1-5	CASSLTGGNQPQHF	TGTGCCAGCAGTCTTACAGGGGGCAATCAGCCCCAGCATTTT
-	TRBV4-1	-	TRBJ2-7	CASSQVIGLSYEQYF	TGCGCCAGCAGCCAAGTAATTGGTCTTTCCTACGAGCAGTACTTC
-	TRBV27	-	TRBJ2-7	CASHWPEQYF	TGTGCCAGCCATTGGCCCGAGCAGTACTTC
-	TRBV11-3	-	TRBJ2-1	CASSLDPRSHDEQFF	TGTGCCAGCAGCTTAGACCCCCGGAGCCACGATGAGCAGTTCTTC
TRBD2	TRBV5-4	once	TRBJ2-2	CASSWEGTGELFF	TGTGCCAGCAGCTGGGAGGGCACCGGGGAGCTGTTTTTT
TRBD2	TRBV11-2	-	TRBJ2-2	CASSLPGGAKTGELFF	TGTGCCAGCAGCCTCCCCGGGGGGGCTAAGACCGGGGAGCTGTTTTTT
TRBD2	TRBV4-1	-	TRBJ2-1	CASSPQGLAGGLVNNEQFF	TGCGCCAGCAGCCCCCAGGGACTAGCGGGGGGGCTAGTAAACAATGAGCAGTTCTTC
-	TRBV5-6	-	TRBJ2-4	CASSYGQLLAKNIQYF	TGTGCCAGCAGCTATGGACAGCTGCTAGCCAAAAACATTCAGTACTTC
-	TRBV7-4	-	TRBJ1-1	CASSPQPSYTEAFF	TGTGCCAGCAGCCCCCAACCCTCCTACACTGAAGCTTTCTTT
TRBD2	TRBV6-5	-	TRBJ2-7	CASSWDGGYEQYF	TGTGCCAGCAGTTGGGACGGGGGGTACGAGCAGTACTTC
-	TRBV2	-	TRBJ2-7	CASSEIGGYDEQYF	TGTGCCAGCAGTGAGATAGGGGGTTATGACGAGCAGTACTTC
-	TRBV7-8	-	TRBJ2-1	CASRRSQNEQFF	TGTGCCAGCAGACGATCCCAGAATGAGCAGTTCTTC